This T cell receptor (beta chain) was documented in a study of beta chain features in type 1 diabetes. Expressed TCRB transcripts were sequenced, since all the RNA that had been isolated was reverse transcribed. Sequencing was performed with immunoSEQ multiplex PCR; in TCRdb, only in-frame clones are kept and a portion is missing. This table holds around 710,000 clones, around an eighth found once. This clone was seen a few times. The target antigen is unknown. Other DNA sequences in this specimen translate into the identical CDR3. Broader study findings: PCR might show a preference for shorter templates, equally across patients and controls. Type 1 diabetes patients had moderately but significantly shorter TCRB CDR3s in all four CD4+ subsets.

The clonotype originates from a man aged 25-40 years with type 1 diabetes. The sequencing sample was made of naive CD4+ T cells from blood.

Here the CDR3 DNA reads TGTGCCAGCAGCCCCCCGGGGACAGATACGCAGTATTTT. Encoded protein: CASSPPGTDTQYF. This sequence joins TRBV7-2 and TRBJ2-3; possible D gene TRBD2, 5 bases. Per the germline V gene, CDR1 is SGHTA and CDR2 is FQGNSA. The CDR3 is made up of 13 amino acids. The germline V and J ends were trimmed by 5 bases and 3 bases, with 9 bases remaining between them. The full variable domain, its missing parts supplied by reference TRBV7-2 and TRBJ2-3, is GAGVSQSPSNKVTEKGKDVELRCDPISGHTALYWYRQSLGQGLEFLIYFQGNSAPDKSGLPSDRFSAERTGGSVSTLTIQRTQQEDSAVYLCASSPPGTDTQYFGPGTRLTVL.